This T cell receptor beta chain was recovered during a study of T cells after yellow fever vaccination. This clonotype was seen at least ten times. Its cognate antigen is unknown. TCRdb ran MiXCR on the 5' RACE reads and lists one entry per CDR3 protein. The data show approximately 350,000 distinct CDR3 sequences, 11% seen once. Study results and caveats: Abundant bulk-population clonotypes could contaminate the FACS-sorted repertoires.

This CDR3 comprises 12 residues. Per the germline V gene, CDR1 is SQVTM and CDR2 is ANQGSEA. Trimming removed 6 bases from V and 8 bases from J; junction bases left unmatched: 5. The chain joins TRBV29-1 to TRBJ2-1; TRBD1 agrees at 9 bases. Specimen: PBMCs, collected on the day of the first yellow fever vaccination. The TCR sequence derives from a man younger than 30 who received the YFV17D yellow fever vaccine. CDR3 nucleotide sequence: TGCAGCGTCCGGGACAGGGTTCATGAGCAGTTCTTC. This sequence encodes CSVRDRVHEQFF.